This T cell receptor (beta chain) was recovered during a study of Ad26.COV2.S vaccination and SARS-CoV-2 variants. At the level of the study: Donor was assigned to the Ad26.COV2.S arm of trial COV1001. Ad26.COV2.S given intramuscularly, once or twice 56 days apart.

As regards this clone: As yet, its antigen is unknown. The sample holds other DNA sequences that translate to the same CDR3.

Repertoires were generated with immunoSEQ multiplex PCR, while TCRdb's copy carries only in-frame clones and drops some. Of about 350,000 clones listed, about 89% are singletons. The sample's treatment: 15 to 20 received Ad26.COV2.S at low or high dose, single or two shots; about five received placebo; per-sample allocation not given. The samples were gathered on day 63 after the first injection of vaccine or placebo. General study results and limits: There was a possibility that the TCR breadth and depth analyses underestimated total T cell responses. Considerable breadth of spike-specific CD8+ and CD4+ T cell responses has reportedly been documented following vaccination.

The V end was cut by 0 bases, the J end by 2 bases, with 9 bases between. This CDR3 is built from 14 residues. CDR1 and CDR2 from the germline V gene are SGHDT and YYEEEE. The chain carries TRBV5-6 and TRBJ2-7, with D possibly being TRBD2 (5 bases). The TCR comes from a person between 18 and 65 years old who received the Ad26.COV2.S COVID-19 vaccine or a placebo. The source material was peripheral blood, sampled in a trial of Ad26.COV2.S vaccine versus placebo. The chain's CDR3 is CASSLGTGTYEQYF. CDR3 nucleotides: TGTGCCAGCAGCTTGGGGACGGGAACCTACGAGCAGTACTTC.